These T cell receptor beta chains were read from a single sample in a study of T cells in Graves' hyperthyroidism and ophthalmopathy. TCRdb analysed the multiplex PCR reads with MiXCR anew, one entry per CDR3 protein. The sample carries a few hundred thousand distinct CDR3 sequences, roughly a sixth recorded once. The specimen sequenced was blood. Receptor source: a woman aged 25-40 years with Graves' ophthalmopathy. The CDR3 runs from the conserved cysteine through the conserved F or W. A D gene is named only where the DNA matches it firmly. Clone size appears in some rows only: once, few, many, or a class for an expanded clone.

TRBJ2-7 14 TRBV5-6 . few CATTRSSRRGEQYF TGTGCCACAACCAGGTCTTCCCGGAGAGGTGAGCAGTACTTC
TRBJ2-5 23 TRBV20-1 TRBD2 many CSAIVQWGREGLAGGPQQETQYF TGCAGTGCTATAGTCCAGTGGGGCAGGGAGGGACTAGCGGGAGGGCCTCAGCAAGAGACCCAGTACTTC
TRBJ2-1 15 TRBV2 TRBD2 many CASRALAAPYNEQFF TGTGCCAGCAGGGCCCTAGCGGCCCCCTACAATGAGCAGTTCTTC
TRBJ1-5 17 TRBV28 TRBD1 many CASSRQGSGYSNQPQHF TGTGCCAGCAGTCGACAGGGGAGTGGATATAGCAATCAGCCCCAGCATTTT
TRBJ1-5 17 TRBV28 . many CASSLPPGTGSNQPQHF TGTGCCAGCAGTTTGCCCCCCGGGACGGGAAGCAATCAGCCCCAGCATTTT
TRBJ2-5 15 TRBV5-1 TRBD1 many CASSLQGQTQETQYF TGCGCCAGCAGCTTACAGGGACAGACTCAAGAGACCCAGTACTTC
TRBJ1-3 14 TRBV15 . . CATSRELSGNTIYF TGTGCCACCAGCAGAGAACTCTCTGGAAACACCATATATTTT
TRBJ2-1 12 TRBV10-3 TRBD1 . CAIKGTVGEQFF TGTGCCATCAAAGGGACAGTCGGTGAGCAGTTCTTC
TRBJ1-5 13 TRBV19 . . CASGINSGQPQHF TGTGCCAGTGGGATTAATTCGGGGCAGCCCCAGCATTTT
TRBJ2-7 16 TRBV11-2 . many CASSSLGAPSSYEQYF TGTGCCAGCAGCTCCCTGGGGGCACCCAGCTCCTACGAGCAGTACTTC
TRBJ1-1 12 TRBV28 . many CASRKKGDRAFF TGTGCCAGCAGAAAAAAGGGGGATAGAGCTTTCTTT
TRBJ2-3 13 TRBV3-1 TRBD2 . CASSRTSEDTQYF TGTGCCAGCAGCCGGACTAGCGAAGATACGCAGTATTTT
TRBJ2-1 13 TRBV7-3 . many CASSSSPYNEQFF TGTGCCAGTTCTAGCAGCCCGTACAATGAGCAGTTCTTC
TRBJ2-2 17 TRBV19 . few CASSNRSQWGFTGELFF TGTGCCAGTAGTAACCGCTCTCAGTGGGGGTTCACCGGGGAGCTGTTTTTT
TRBJ2-1 14 TRBV20-1 . many CSVGGRLAVNEQFF TGCAGTGTGGGGGGCCGGCTAGCGGTTAATGAGCAGTTCTTC
TRBJ2-7 15 TRBV6-1 TRBD2 . CASGVRASGAGEQYF TGTGCCAGCGGGGTCCGGGCTAGCGGGGCTGGAGAGCAGTACTTC
TRBJ2-7 13 TRBV3-1 . many CASSQDRGYEQYF TGTGCCAGCAGCCAAGACAGGGGCTACGAGCAGTACTTC
TRBJ1-4 16 TRBV6-2/TRBV6-3 . few CASSPGAVSTNEKLFF TGTGCCAGCAGTCCTGGGGCGGTATCAACTAATGAAAAACTGTTTTTT
TRBJ2-7 20 TRBV27 TRBD2 . CASSARQGTGTSGFSYEQYF TGTGCCAGCAGTGCCCGACAGGGAACCGGGACTAGCGGTTTCTCCTACGAGCAGTACTTC
TRBJ2-1 13 TRBV14 . few CASGQSSYNEQFF TGTGCCAGCGGACAGAGCTCCTACAATGAGCAGTTCTTC
TRBJ2-1 16 TRBV6-1 TRBD2 many CASSTSGGSSYNEQFF TGTGCCAGCAGTACTAGCGGAGGAAGCTCCTACAATGAGCAGTTCTTC
TRBJ2-7 15 TRBV6-2/TRBV6-3 . few CASSYSPSGVYEQYF TGTGCCAGCAGTTACTCTCCTTCCGGAGTGTACGAGCAGTACTTC
TRBJ2-7 13 TRBV30 TRBD1 many CAWSVQGGYEQYF TGTGCCTGGAGTGTACAGGGGGGATACGAGCAGTACTTC
TRBJ2-7 15 TRBV28 TRBD2 . CASSRLAGPADEQYF TGTGCCAGCAGCCGACTAGCGGGGCCCGCTGACGAGCAGTACTTC